The rows below give T cell receptor beta chains drawn from one sample of a study of shared clonotypes between healthy human individuals. The assay was immunoSEQ multiplex PCR, and TCRdb's table has in-frame clones only and misses some. This repertoire shows about 490,000 clones, roughly 80% found once; its top ten account for approximately 12%. Sequencing was carried out using PBMCs. The source of these receptors is a woman aged 40 to 49 in good health. Some clones in this sample may be carry-over from other donors' samples. Each CDR3 is given with its conserved first and last residue. The order of the fields is V gene, D gene, clone size, J gene, CDR3 DNA, CDR3 protein. The D gene is left open where the match is weak. Clone sizes are given selectively: once, few, many, or a class where the clone is expanded.

TRBV5-1	.	.	TRBJ2-1	TGCGCCAGCAGGAGTAAACCGTCCTACAATGAGCAGTTCTTC	CASRSKPSYNEQFF
TRBV7-6	.	.	TRBJ1-3	TGTGCCAGCAGCCGCGGTGGTGGGACACGCGACTCTGGAAACACCATATATTTT	CASSRGGGTRDSGNTIYF
TRBV10-3	TRBD2	.	TRBJ2-7	TGTGCCATCAGTGAGTCGGGACTAGCTCTCTACGAGCAGTACTTC	CAISESGLALYEQYF
TRBV10-3	.	.	TRBJ1-5	TGTGCCATCAGTGCGGAAGGGTCGGGCAATCAGCCCCAGCATTTT	CAISAEGSGNQPQHF
TRBV5-5	.	.	TRBJ2-6	TGTGCCAGCAGCTTGATATCTGGGGCCAACGTCCTGACTTTC	CASSLISGANVLTF
TRBV7-3	.	.	TRBJ1-1	TGTGCCAGCAGCTTAAGTGGGGGCAACAACCTCGCTGAAGCTTTCTTT	CASSLSGGNNLAEAFF
TRBV28	TRBD1	.	TRBJ2-7	TGTGCCAGCAGAAGGAAAACAGGGGGCCACGAGCAGTACTTC	CASRRKTGGHEQYF
TRBV7-2	.	once	TRBJ2-3	TGTGCCAGCAAGGGGCCCCTGGTAGATACGCAGTATTTT	CASKGPLVDTQYF
TRBV6-4	.	.	TRBJ2-3	TGTGCCAGCAGCCCCGCGACAGGTAGCACAGATACGCAGTATTTT	CASSPATGSTDTQYF
TRBV11-1	TRBD1	.	TRBJ2-7	TGTGCCAGCAGCGTTTCCAGGGGGCTCTACGAGCAGTACTTC	CASSVSRGLYEQYF
TRBV28	TRBD1	.	TRBJ2-7	TGTGCCAGCAGTTCCTACAGGGGCTCCTACGAGCAGTACTTC	CASSSYRGSYEQYF
TRBV29-1	TRBD2	.	TRBJ2-3	TGCAGCGTTGGTGGGGGTGCGGGAGTAGGAGCAGATACGCAGTATTTT	CSVGGGAGVGADTQYF
TRBV15	.	.	TRBJ1-2	TGTGCCACCAGCCTTGCCGGGCCTTTTCTTTACACCTTC	CATSLAGPFLYTF
TRBV7-7	.	.	TRBJ2-2	TGTGCCAGCAGCTTAGATATAGGGAACACCGGGGAGCTGTTTTTT	CASSLDIGNTGELFF
TRBV7-2	TRBD1	.	TRBJ2-3	TGTGCCAGCAGCTTAGACAGGGGGCGCACAGATACGCAGTATTTT	CASSLDRGRTDTQYF
TRBV5-1	TRBD1	few	TRBJ1-2	TGCGCCAGCAGCATGGGACAGCCTGAGGGCTACACCTTC	CASSMGQPEGYTF
TRBV4-1	.	.	TRBJ2-5	TGCGCCAGCAGCCAAGATCTGGGCCGGACCCAGTACTTC	CASSQDLGRTQYF
TRBV5-8	.	.	TRBJ2-7	TGTGCCAGCAGCTTGGGAGTACATCCTACCTACGAGCAGTACTTC	CASSLGVHPTYEQYF
TRBV5-6	TRBD2	.	TRBJ2-1	TGTGCCAGCAGCCTCCCTTTAGCGGGAGACAATGAGCAGTTCTTC	CASSLPLAGDNEQFF
TRBV10-2	.	.	TRBJ2-5	TGCGCCAGCACCCCCCGGGGAATTCAGGAGACCCAGTACTTC	CASTPRGIQETQYF
TRBV4-1	.	.	TRBJ2-7	TGCGCCAGCAGCCAGCGGGTGGGCCACGAACAGTACTTC	CASSQRVGHEQYF
TRBV9	.	.	TRBJ2-1	TGTGCCAGCAGCGTAGGCGGGGTTGGCAATGAGCAGTTCTTC	CASSVGGVGNEQFF
TRBV10-3	.	once	TRBJ2-1	TGTGCCATCAGGGAGCTCGATGAGCAGTTCTTC	CAIRELDEQFF
TRBV6-5	.	once	TRBJ1-5	TGTGCCAGCAGTTATGCGGGGGATCAGCCCCAGCATTTT	CASSYAGDQPQHF
TRBV7-9	.	.	TRBJ2-6	TGTGCCAGCAGCTGGATGGAGGGCAGCGCGTCTGGGGCCAACGTCCTGACTTTC	CASSWMEGSASGANVLTF
TRBV7-8	.	once	TRBJ2-5	TGTGCCAGCAGCACTACCGGGACGCCGAAAGAGACCCAGTACTTC	CASSTTGTPKETQYF
TRBV21-1	.	many	TRBJ2-7	TGTGCCAGCAGCAAAGGGGGCAGACACTACGAGCAGTACTTC	CASSKGGRHYEQYF
TRBV28	.	.	TRBJ1-2	TGTGCCAGCACTGAACAACTGGGGGTTATGGCCTACACCTTC	CASTEQLGVMAYTF
TRBV2	.	.	TRBJ1-1	TGTGCCAGCACCCCCCGGCGGGTTAGCACTGAAGCTTTCTTT	CASTPRRVSTEAFF
TRBV10-1	TRBD1	.	TRBJ1-1	TGCGCCAGCAGTGATAACAGGGGGTACACTGAAGCTTTCTTT	CASSDNRGYTEAFF
TRBV1	.	.	TRBJ2-3	TGCACCAGCAGCCTAGCTGAGGGACAGAGCACAGATACGCAGTATTTT	CTSSLAEGQSTDTQYF
TRBV28	.	.	TRBJ2-3	TGTGCCAGCAGTTTATGGTCCTCGGGGGTAGATACGCAGTATTTT	CASSLWSSGVDTQYF
TRBV27	TRBD2	.	TRBJ2-1	TGTGCCAGCCCGGGCGGGAGTCGCTACAATGAGCAGTTCTTC	CASPGGSRYNEQFF
TRBV18	.	.	TRBJ2-7	TGTGCCAGCTCACCAAACCGCTACGAGCAGTACTTC	CASSPNRYEQYF
TRBV29-1	.	.	TRBJ2-3	TGCAGCGGAGACCCGCAGGATACGCAGTATTTT	CSGDPQDTQYF
TRBV14	TRBD1	.	TRBJ2-3	TGTGCCAGCACCCTGACAGGGGCGGTAGATACGCAGTATTTT	CASTLTGAVDTQYF
TRBV11-2	.	.	TRBJ1-1	TGTGCCAGCAGCTTGGGTATCTCTGAAGCTTTCTTT	CASSLGISEAFF
TRBV10-1	TRBD2	few	TRBJ2-3	TGCGCCAGCAGTGAGGGGACTAGCGGGAGGGCCTTCATCGTAGATACGCAGTATTTT	CASSEGTSGRAFIVDTQYF
TRBV28	TRBD1	.	TRBJ1-1	TGTGCCAGCAGGAGACAGGGAACAAACACTGAAGCTTTCTTT	CASRRQGTNTEAFF
TRBV10-3	.	.	TRBJ2-7	TGTGCCATCAGGGGGGGCCCGAGGTCGTACGAGCAGTACTTC	CAIRGGPRSYEQYF
TRBV27	TRBD1	.	TRBJ1-5	TGTGCCAGCAAAGATACAGGGGGCTGGGAGCCCCAGCATTTT	CASKDTGGWEPQHF
TRBV6-5	.	.	TRBJ1-4	TGTGCCAGCACCTCTACAAGGAATGAAAAACTGTTTTTT	CASTSTRNEKLFF
TRBV5-4	.	.	TRBJ1-1	TGTGCCAGCAGCGCGGAGGTCCTGAACACTGAAGCTTTCTTT	CASSAEVLNTEAFF
TRBV5-1	TRBD2	.	TRBJ2-7	TGCGCCAGCAGCCCCGGGACTAGCGTCGGAGGGGCCTACGAGCAGTACTTC	CASSPGTSVGGAYEQYF
TRBV6-1	TRBD1	many	TRBJ1-3	TGTGCCAGCAGTGAAGTAATGCAGGGGGGAGACACCATATATTTT	CASSEVMQGGDTIYF
TRBV6-5	.	.	TRBJ1-3	TGTGCCAGCAGTAAGGACAGAGACTCTGGAAACACCATATATTTT	CASSKDRDSGNTIYF
TRBV11-2	.	.	TRBJ2-7	TGTGCCAGCAGCTTAGGGGCCGCCTACGAGCAGTACTTC	CASSLGAAYEQYF
TRBV2	TRBD1	.	TRBJ2-3	TGTGCCAGCAACCGGGACAGGGGGTACGATACGCAGTATTTT	CASNRDRGYDTQYF
TRBV28	TRBD1	.	TRBJ2-3	TGTGCCAGCAGTTCCCCCTTCTGGTCAGGGGGCGGAGGAGATACGCAGTATTTT	CASSSPFWSGGGGDTQYF
TRBV5-5	.	.	TRBJ1-1	TGTGCCAGCAGCTTGGCCTGGGCGGACACTGAAGCTTTCTTT	CASSLAWADTEAFF
TRBV11-2	.	.	TRBJ2-1	TGTGCCAGCAGCTTATCCAGGCTGGGTGAGCAGTTCTTC	CASSLSRLGEQFF
TRBV5-1	.	.	TRBJ1-1	TGCGCCAGCAGCGTCACAGAACCTAGGACTGAAGCTTTCTTT	CASSVTEPRTEAFF
TRBV4-2	.	.	TRBJ2-7	TGTGCCAGCAGCCAAGATCAGTTGCTCGGGGCGACCTACGAGCAGTACTTC	CASSQDQLLGATYEQYF
TRBV4-1	.	.	TRBJ2-3	TGCGCCAGCAGCCAAGGGCGCCTAACAGATACGCAGTATTTT	CASSQGRLTDTQYF
TRBV7-3	TRBD1	.	TRBJ2-1	TGTGCCAGCAGCTGGACAGGGGGCAATGAGCAGTTCTTC	CASSWTGGNEQFF
TRBV5-4	TRBD1	.	TRBJ1-1	TGTGCCAGCAGCAAGGGACAGTTGGGAGACACTGAAGCTTTCTTT	CASSKGQLGDTEAFF
TRBV7-9	.	.	TRBJ2-1	TGTGCCAGCAGCTTTGCTACGAACAATGAGCAGTTCTTC	CASSFATNNEQFF